This is a list of T cell receptor beta chains from one sample in a study of OX40 agonist ivuxolimab in advanced cancers. Produced via immunoSEQ multiplex PCR; TCRdb's table is partial and in-frame only. The table lists about 99,000 clones, roughly 95% of them singletons. This specimen consisted of CD4+ or CD8+ T cells sorted from blood, obtained in a trial of the OX40 agonist ivuxolimab. The receptors were gathered from an adult with an advanced solid tumor such as melanoma, head and neck, liver or kidney cancer. Both conserved end residues are part of each CDR3. The order of the fields is clone size, J gene, V gene, D gene, CDR3 length, CDR3 protein, CDR3 DNA. A D gene is named only where the DNA matches it firmly. Only part of the rows carry a size: once, few, many, or a class if the clone is expanded.

NA | TRBJ2-7 | TRBV19 | NA | 15 | CASSLPRDGKYEQYF | TGTGCCAGTAGTCTTCCCCGGGACGGAAAATACGAGCAGTACTTC
NA | TRBJ1-2 | TRBV29-1 | NA | 15 | CSVDGQDGPNYGYTF | TGCAGCGTTGATGGGCAGGACGGCCCTAACTATGGCTACACCTTC
NA | TRBJ2-7 | TRBV19 | TRBD2 | 18 | CASSGPSPFSGSPYEQYF | TGTGCCAGTAGTGGGCCTTCTCCTTTTAGCGGGAGTCCTTACGAGCAGTACTTC
NA | TRBJ1-2 | TRBV28 | NA | 13 | CASSLVGRSGYTF | TGTGCCAGCAGCCTAGTGGGCCGATCTGGCTACACCTTC
NA | TRBJ2-2 | TRBV6-1 | NA | 16 | CASSDFGAENTGELFF | TGTGCCAGCAGTGATTTTGGGGCAGAAAACACCGGGGAGCTGTTTTTT
NA | TRBJ2-7 | TRBV9 | NA | 14 | CASSVALGPGEQYF | TGTGCCAGCAGCGTAGCTCTAGGGCCAGGGGAGCAGTACTTC
NA | TRBJ1-1 | TRBV18 | NA | 16 | CASSPFEEQPNTEAFF | TGTGCCAGCTCACCATTTGAGGAACAGCCTAACACTGAAGCTTTCTTT
NA | TRBJ2-3 | TRBV28 | NA | 14 | CASSFYVAPHTQYF | TGTGCCAGCAGTTTTTACGTGGCCCCTCATACGCAGTATTTT
NA | TRBJ1-6 | TRBV7-6 | NA | 12 | CASSLADSPLHF | TGTGCCAGCAGCTTAGCGGATTCACCCCTCCACTTT
NA | TRBJ1-5 | TRBV6-1 | TRBD1 | 14 | CASSPWDSQWPQHF | TGTGCCAGCAGTCCCTGGGACAGTCAATGGCCCCAGCATTTT
NA | TRBJ2-3 | TRBV19 | NA | 10 | CATSGDTQYF | TGTGCCACCAGTGGGGATACGCAGTATTTT
once | TRBJ1-1 | TRBV5-4 | NA | 13 | CASSPPGWTEAFF | TGTGCCAGCAGCCCCCCAGGTTGGACTGAAGCTTTCTTT
NA | TRBJ1-6 | TRBV4-1 | TRBD1 | 15 | CASSLGTGANSPLHF | TGCGCCAGCAGCTTAGGGACAGGGGCTAATTCACCCCTCCACTTT
NA | TRBJ1-2 | TRBV7-9 | TRBD1 | 15 | CASSLGDRVNYGYTF | TGTGCCAGCAGCTTAGGGGACAGGGTAAACTATGGCTACACCTTC
NA | TRBJ2-3 | TRBV5-4 | TRBD1 | 14 | CASSSTGSTDTQYF | TGTGCCAGCAGCTCGACAGGGAGCACAGATACGCAGTATTTT